The rows below give T cell receptor beta chains drawn from one sample of a study of blood T cell repertoires in COVID-19. TCRdb keeps only in-frame clones here, not all; method: immunoSEQ multiplex PCR. The sample shows approximately 230,000 clones, about 90% of them seen only once. The material sequenced was peripheral blood. These receptors originate from a man aged 18 to 30 with active or convalescent COVID-19. Both conserved end residues are part of each CDR3. Each record gives: CDR3 DNA, CDR3 protein, J gene, V gene, clone size, D gene. The D gene is left open where the match is weak. Rows may omit the clone size; those that give it use once, few, many or a size class.

DNA: TGTGCCAGCAGCTTAGGGGACACAGCTGGAAACACCATATATTTT; CDR3: CASSLGDTAGNTIYF; J: TRBJ1-3; V: TRBV7-9; size: NA; D: NA
DNA: TGTGCCAGCAGCAAGACTAGCGAGTACCAAGAGACCCAGTACTTC; CDR3: CASSKTSEYQETQYF; J: TRBJ2-5; V: TRBV5-4; size: NA; D: TRBD2
DNA: TGTGCCAGCAGCGATACTAGCGGGGGGTCGACAGATACGCAGTATTTT; CDR3: CASSDTSGGSTDTQYF; J: TRBJ2-3; V: TRBV3-1/TRBV3-2; size: NA; D: TRBD2
DNA: TGTGCCAGCAGCGCAGCCGGGACAGCCTACGAGCAGTACTTC; CDR3: CASSAAGTAYEQYF; J: TRBJ2-7; V: TRBV9; size: NA; D: TRBD1
DNA: TGTGCTAGTGGTTTAGGTCAGACTCTCAATCAGCCCCAGCATTTT; CDR3: CASGLGQTLNQPQHF; J: TRBJ1-5; V: TRBV12-5; size: once; D: NA
DNA: TGTGCCAGCAGCACGGGACTAGCGGGGGCCCAAGAGACCCAGTACTTC; CDR3: CASSTGLAGAQETQYF; J: TRBJ2-5; V: TRBV11-3; size: NA; D: TRBD2
DNA: TGTGCCAGCAGCCGACAGGAGAACACTGAAGCTTTCTTT; CDR3: CASSRQENTEAFF; J: TRBJ1-1; V: TRBV11-2; size: NA; D: NA
DNA: TGCGCCAGCAGCCAAGTCTTCAGAACTGAAGCTTTCTTT; CDR3: CASSQVFRTEAFF; J: TRBJ1-1; V: TRBV4-3; size: NA; D: NA
DNA: TGTGCCAGCAGCTTGTTGGCTGGGGCAACTGAAGCTTTCTTT; CDR3: CASSLLAGATEAFF; J: TRBJ1-1; V: TRBV5-4; size: NA; D: NA
DNA: TGCGCCAGCAGCCTTCAGTTAGCGGGGGGGCCGTCCGGAGAGACCCAGTACTTC; CDR3: CASSLQLAGGPSGETQYF; J: TRBJ2-5; V: TRBV4-3; size: NA; D: TRBD2
DNA: TGTGCCACCAGTGGAAGGTGGACAGGCGAGCGCGGGTCCTACAATGAGCAGTTCTTC; CDR3: CATSGRWTGERGSYNEQFF; J: TRBJ2-1; V: TRBV24-1; size: NA; D: TRBD1
DNA: TGTGCCAGCAGCTTAGGAGCCCAAATTTACGAGCAGTACTTC; CDR3: CASSLGAQIYEQYF; J: TRBJ2-7; V: TRBV7-8; size: NA; D: NA
DNA: TGTGCCAGCAGCTTGGAGGTCCCTGGAAACACCATATATTTT; CDR3: CASSLEVPGNTIYF; J: TRBJ1-3; V: TRBV7-9; size: NA; D: NA
DNA: TGCGCCAGCAGCACAGGACAGGCCATATACTATGGCTACACCTTC; CDR3: CASSTGQAIYYGYTF; J: TRBJ1-2; V: TRBV5-1; size: once; D: TRBD1
DNA: TGTGCCAGCAGTCCTCATGGGACAGGCTCCTACGAGCAGTACTTC; CDR3: CASSPHGTGSYEQYF; J: TRBJ2-7; V: TRBV28; size: NA; D: TRBD1
DNA: TGTGCCAGCAGCCCTCTAGCCAATGAGCAGTTCTTC; CDR3: CASSPLANEQFF; J: TRBJ2-1; V: TRBV9; size: NA; D: NA
DNA: TGTGCCATCAGTGATCCCGACAGCTCCTATAATTCACCCCTCCACTTT; CDR3: CAISDPDSSYNSPLHF; J: TRBJ1-6; V: TRBV10-3; size: NA; D: NA
DNA: TGTGCCAGCAGCGTAGTCCAGATGAACACTGAAGCTTTCTTT; CDR3: CASSVVQMNTEAFF; J: TRBJ1-1; V: TRBV9; size: NA; D: NA
DNA: TGTGCCAGCAGCCTCCGGCATTCTAGCGGGACCTTATATTCCTACGAGCAGTACTTC; CDR3: CASSLRHSSGTLYSYEQYF; J: TRBJ2-7; V: TRBV7-2; size: once; D: TRBD2
DNA: TGTGCCAGCAGCCCCAGCCCGAAACTAGCGGGTGGATACGAGCAGTACTTC; CDR3: CASSPSPKLAGGYEQYF; J: TRBJ2-7; V: TRBV9; size: many; D: TRBD2
DNA: TGTGCCAGCAGCTTATCAAGCGGGCGTGGGGCCAACGTCCTGACTTTC; CDR3: CASSLSSGRGANVLTF; J: TRBJ2-6; V: TRBV7-3; size: NA; D: NA
DNA: TGCAGCGCCGGCCACGGACTAGTATCCAACGAGCAGTACTTC; CDR3: CSAGHGLVSNEQYF; J: TRBJ2-7; V: TRBV29-1; size: NA; D: TRBD2